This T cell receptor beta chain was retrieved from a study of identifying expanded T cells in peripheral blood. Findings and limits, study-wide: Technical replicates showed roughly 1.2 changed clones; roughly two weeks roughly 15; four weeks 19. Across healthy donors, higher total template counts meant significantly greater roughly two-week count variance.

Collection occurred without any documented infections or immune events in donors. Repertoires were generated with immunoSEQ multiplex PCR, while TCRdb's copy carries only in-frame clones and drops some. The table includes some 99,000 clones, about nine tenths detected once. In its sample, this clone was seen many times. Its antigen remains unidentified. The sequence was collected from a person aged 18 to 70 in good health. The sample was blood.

The chain's CDR3 is CASSLDHGGPMVYGYTF. The CDR3 nucleotides read TGTGCCAGCAGCTTAGATCACGGGGGTCCTATGGTATATGGCTACACCTTC. V is TRBV11-2 and J is TRBJ1-2; D may be TRBD1 (5 bases). The V gene lost 0 bases and the J gene lost 5 bases, with 19 bases spanning the gap. The CDR3 length is 17 residues. Per germline, CDR1 SGHAT and CDR2 FQNNGV.